This T cell receptor (beta chain) comes out of a study of blood T cell repertoires in COVID-19. Study context: The United States, Italy and Spain provided the acute and convalescent COVID-19 samples.

Source study methods: Estimation of nucleated cell counts was performed using reference gene primer amplification. This table comes from immunoSEQ multiplex PCR, and its TCRdb copy is limited to in-frame clones, with some not included. The V and J calls and clone size come from that table; D and trimming were worked out from the DNA. The data show 150,000 to 200,000 clones, roughly 85% seen once. The specimen sequenced was peripheral blood. The receptor's source is an older woman with acute or convalescent COVID-19.

CDR3 in DNA: TGTGCCAGCAGCCTTAGAGGGACAGGGGTAGGATGGACCGGGGAGCTGTTTTTT. This codes for CASSLRGTGVGWTGELFF. This sequence joins TRBV7-7 and TRBJ2-2, with 10 bases aligning to TRBD1. Germline trimming cut 5 bases from V and 5 bases from J; bases unmatched to any gene: 14. Germline assignment: CDR1 SSHAT and CDR2 FNYEAQ (reference sequence). This CDR3 comprises 18 residues.